Listed below are T cell receptor beta chains from one sample, sequenced in a study of CD8 T cell repertoires and HIV-1 epitope variants. Sequencing used immunoSEQ multiplex PCR; TCRdb keeps in-frame clones, though not all of them. The sample shows several thousand clones, approximately 71% of them seen only once. Antigens for these TCRs are unknown. Sequencing used cultured CD8+ T cells derived from PBMCs. The source is a male donor with HIV. CDR3s include the opening cysteine and the closing phenylalanine or tryptophan. Each record gives: CDR3 protein, CDR3 length, V gene, J gene.

CVGQFMNTEAFF	12	TRBV7-9	TRBJ1-1
CASSFGQGTDEQYF	14	TRBV5-8	TRBJ2-7
CASSPGPGLEAFF	13	TRBV4-1	TRBJ1-1
CASSIHLGVGTEAFF	15	TRBV19	TRBJ1-1
CASSRDSGGAFF	12	TRBV23-1	TRBJ1-1
CASSEGGVIAEAFF	14	TRBV10-2	TRBJ1-1
CATSSLRGSGGGYTF	15	TRBV15	TRBJ1-2
CATQGDYPSYTF	12	TRBV10-3	TRBJ1-2
CASSEARGEVLQPQHF	16	TRBV6-1	TRBJ1-5
CASSWSENMVYEQYF	15	TRBV5-6	TRBJ2-7
CASSLWSSSYEQYF	14	TRBV4-3	TRBJ2-7
CASSLDGTSRGELFF	15	TRBV5-1	TRBJ2-2
CASSQDKTGSYNEQFF	16	TRBV4-1	TRBJ2-1
CASRGRQKNTGELFF	15	TRBV6-5	TRBJ2-2
CASSLGQGSNEQYF	14	TRBV7-3	TRBJ2-7
CASSRSPDTYEQYF	14	TRBV4-1	TRBJ2-7
CASRDPKTGLIAHTEAFF	18	TRBV28	TRBJ1-1
CASRIQETQYF	11	TRBV25-1	TRBJ2-5
CASGLGEGPGADTQYF	16	TRBV5-1	TRBJ2-3
CASSSDRADEQYF	13	TRBV28	TRBJ2-7
CASSPDSQGVIF	12	TRBV11-2	TRBJ1-1
CASSMSRGNYGYTF	14	TRBV19	TRBJ1-2
CASSYTGVLLTF	12	TRBV7-9	TRBJ2-6
CASSLDGQAANSPLHF	16	TRBV5-1	TRBJ1-6
CASSSMMDRGTEAFF	15	TRBV27	TRBJ1-1
CASSPGESSYNEQFF	15	TRBV5-1	TRBJ2-1
CASSLYSGTTSSYEQYF	17	TRBV5-1	TRBJ2-7
CSVLFVTSRGNEQFF	15	TRBV29-1	TRBJ2-1
CASTLAESTGELFF	14	TRBV6-5	TRBJ2-2
CASSDGTSGEAEADTQYF	18	TRBV10-1	TRBJ2-3
CSVEVEGQGSNEQYF	15	TRBV29-1	TRBJ2-7
CASSYGTGGGTEAFF	15	TRBV13	TRBJ1-1
CASRVGTGELFF	12	TRBV27	TRBJ2-2
CASSLGYSEAFF	12	TRBV5-8	TRBJ1-1
CAISETGGDTEAFF	14	TRBV10-3	TRBJ1-1
CASSLSWDRVNEQYF	15	TRBV28	TRBJ2-7